This T cell receptor beta chain was found in a study of T cell responses to AZD1222 COVID-19 vaccine. Study outcomes and limitations: The donors showed a predominance of white British ancestry and of females, with possible underestimation of clonal diversity. Only five to seven AZD1222 recipients tested seropositive at baseline.

The germline V gene encodes CDR1 MGHDK and CDR2 SYGVNS. The CDR3 extends over 11 amino acids. Trimming took 3 bases from V and 10 from J, leaving 9 bases between them. Libraries were prepared by immunoSEQ multiplex PCR; TCRdb keeps only in-frame clonotypes and omits some of them. The sample contains 150,000 to 200,000 clones, roughly 92% of which appear only once. As for this clone: The antigen is unknown.

The rearrangement uses TRBV25-1 and TRBJ1-2; D may be TRBD1 (6 bases). The receptor was derived from an adult in good health. The specimen comprised peripheral blood, sampled on day 0 of AZD1222 vaccination. The CDR3 nucleotides read TGTGCCAGCAGTGAGGGGACAATCTACACCTTC. Translated: CASSEGTIYTF.